This T cell receptor beta chain comes out of a study of blood T cell repertoires in COVID-19. Study-wide background: Spain, Italy and the United States supplied samples that represented acute and convalescent COVID-19. The analysed material was cDNA or gDNA that came from T cells, B-cell-depleted T cells, or PBMCs.

Original methodology: Reference gene primer amplification gave estimated nucleated cell counts. The data were produced by immunoSEQ multiplex PCR, yet TCRdb's version contains in-frame clones alone and is incomplete. V and J calls and clone size follow that table, whereas D and trimming were derived from the DNA. The sample records fewer than 150,000 clones, 70% to 90% being singletons. The J segment lost 2 bases and the V segment lost 6 bases, leaving 1 base of the junction unmatched. Per germline, CDR1 MNHEY and CDR2 SVGAGI. CDR3 length: 14 amino acids. The rearrangement links TRBV6-5 to TRBJ1-5; 10 bases are a match to TRBD1. Material: peripheral blood. This clonotype was sampled from a man between 65 and 85 years old who had recovered from COVID-19. CDR3 nucleotides: TGTGCCAGCAGGGGGACAGGGGGCAATCAGCCCCAGCATTTT. The encoded protein is CASRGTGGNQPQHF.